This entry features one T cell receptor (beta chain) sequence. The data belong to a study of regulatory T cells in long-lasting Graves disease. Time point noted: newly diagnosed GD, antithyroid drugs for less than 3 months. The TCR library was made from RNA that had been extracted from PBMCs in TRIzol. For TCR beta, libraries came from iRepertoire HTBI primers and Arm-PCR of CDR3 regions. MiXCR, run by TCRdb on the multiplex PCR reads, gives a single entry per CDR3 protein. There are 370,000 or so distinct CDR3 sequences in the sample; 15% to 20% occur only once, and around 20% lies in the top ten. The V end was cut by 1 base, the J end by 0 bases, with 20 bases between. This CDR3 is 19 amino acids long. Germline V gives CDR1 SGHDN, CDR2 FVKESK. These data also formed part of another study, on T cells in Graves' hyperthyroidism and ophthalmopathy. As reported in that work: The HTBI primer set was used in a first-round RT-PCR of the TCR CDR3.

This sequence was found in a woman between 18 and 30 years old with Graves disease. The V call is TRBV14, the J call TRBJ2-3; TRBD2 might be the D (5 bases). The input for sequencing was peripheral blood mononuclear cells (PBMCs), taken at new diagnosis, from a patient treated with antithyroid drugs. CDR3 in DNA: TGTGCCAGCAGCCAAGGTGTAGCGAAACGATATATTAGCACAGATACGCAGTATTTT. Protein: CASSQGVAKRYISTDTQYF.